This TCR beta chain is drawn from a study of blood T cell repertoires in COVID-19. Libraries were prepared by immunoSEQ multiplex PCR; TCRdb keeps only in-frame clonotypes and omits some of them. The repertoire consists of 200,000 to 250,000 clones, with approximately 85% occurring once and the leading ten covering around 1.9%. What the recovered Cohort 3 donors had was two negative PCRs, clearance, or symptom resolution. This CDR3 is 15 amino acids long. Trimming pared 0 bases from V and 9 bases from J, leaving 18 bases between. The germline V gene encodes CDR1 SNHLY and CDR2 FYNNEI. This clonotype was sampled from a woman aged 50 to 60 who had recovered from COVID-19. This sequence joins TRBV2 and TRBJ2-7, with D perhaps TRBD2 (5 bases). What was sequenced was PBMCs or T cells enriched from blood (not recorded which). CDR3 sequence (DNA): TGTGCCAGCAGTGAAGCGCTTAGTGGGAGAGGTAGGCAGTACTTC. It encodes CASSEALSGRGRQYF.